These T cell receptor beta chains were read from a single sample in a study of Ad26.COV2.S vaccination and SARS-CoV-2 variants. Clones were sequenced by immunoSEQ multiplex PCR, and TCRdb holds only the in-frame ones, with some missing. The sample has over 90,000 clones, around three quarters seen once. The material was peripheral blood, obtained after recovery from COVID-19. These receptors came from a human donor who had recovered from COVID-19. Both conserved end residues are part of each CDR3. A D gene is named only where the DNA matches it firmly. The size field is filled for only some rows; it gives once, few, many or a size class.

V gene	J gene	D gene	clone size	CDR3 DNA	CDR3 protein
TRBV5-1	TRBJ2-2	NA	NA	TGCGCCAGCAGCTTTGCGGGACAGTTAAACACCGGGGAGCTGTTTTTT	CASSFAGQLNTGELFF
TRBV5-1	TRBJ2-3	NA	once	TGCGCCAGCAGCTTGGCCGAAGGTAATACGCAGTATTTT	CASSLAEGNTQYF
TRBV2	TRBJ2-7	TRBD2	few	TGTGCCAGCAGGCTGGCTAGCGGAGGCTACGAGCAGTACTTC	CASRLASGGYEQYF
TRBV4-2	TRBJ1-1	TRBD1	NA	TGTGCCAGCAGCCAAGGCCAACAGGGGGATGAAGCTTTCTTT	CASSQGQQGDEAFF
TRBV28	TRBJ2-2	TRBD1	NA	TGTGCCAGCAGTTATGCGGGACAGGGGTCCGGGGAGCTGTTTTTT	CASSYAGQGSGELFF
TRBV28	TRBJ1-6	TRBD1	few	TGTGCCAGCGGGCCAGCGGGCCAGGGGGGCGGATCACCCCTCCACTTT	CASGPAGQGGGSPLHF
TRBV7-2	TRBJ2-7	TRBD2	NA	TGTGCCAGCAGCGCCACTAGCGGGGGACCTTTAGAGCAGTACTTC	CASSATSGGPLEQYF
TRBV19	TRBJ2-7	TRBD1	NA	TGTGCCAGTAGTATAGTATTAGGGACAGCCTACGAGCAGTACTTC	CASSIVLGTAYEQYF
TRBV4-3	TRBJ2-7	NA	NA	TGCGCCAGCAGCCAAGACGTCAGGGGTCCCACCTACGAGCAGTACTTC	CASSQDVRGPTYEQYF
TRBV19	TRBJ1-2	NA	once	TGTGCCAGTAGTATAGAGGGGTTCTATGGCTACACCTTC	CASSIEGFYGYTF
TRBV29-1	TRBJ2-1	NA	once	TGCAGCGTTGAACGCTCGGGGGCCAATGAGCAGTTCTTC	CSVERSGANEQFF
TRBV3-1/TRBV3-2	TRBJ1-4	NA	NA	TGTGCCAGCAGCCTCGGGACGGAACTGGCGAAACTGTTTTTT	CASSLGTELAKLFF
TRBV4-3	TRBJ2-6	NA	NA	TGCGCCAGCAGCCCGTCGCGGGGCTCTGGGGCCAACGTCCTGACTTTC	CASSPSRGSGANVLTF
TRBV5-4	TRBJ2-3	NA	NA	TGTGCCAGCAGCTTCACAACAGGACCGGGCACAGATACGCAGTATTTT	CASSFTTGPGTDTQYF
TRBV7-3	TRBJ1-5	NA	NA	TGTGCCAGCAGCTTTTCTCGGACGGAGCCCCAGCATTTT	CASSFSRTEPQHF
TRBV6-1	TRBJ1-6	TRBD1	NA	TGTGCCAGCAGTGATTTGGGGACAGGGGCAATCTCACCCCTCCACTTT	CASSDLGTGAISPLHF
TRBV10-1	TRBJ2-1	NA	NA	TGCGCCAGCGGGTATTCTGGAAATGAGCAGTTCTTC	CASGYSGNEQFF
TRBV2	TRBJ2-1	TRBD2	NA	TGTGCCAGCAGGTCAGCGGGGGGGCTCGATGAGCAGTTCTTC	CASRSAGGLDEQFF
TRBV6-1	TRBJ1-4	NA	few	TGTGCCAGCAGTGACCGGGCCATGGCTAATGAAAAACTGTTTTTT	CASSDRAMANEKLFF
TRBV7-9	TRBJ1-1	NA	NA	TGTGCCAGCAGCCCCAAGGACAGACTGAACACTGAAGCTTTCTTT	CASSPKDRLNTEAFF
TRBV6-5	TRBJ2-7	NA	NA	TGTGCCAGCACGGGGGCTTACGAGCAGTACTTC	CASTGAYEQYF
TRBV10-3	TRBJ1-1	TRBD1	NA	TGTGCCACCGGTGGGACAGGGAACACTGAAGCTTTCTTT	CATGGTGNTEAFF
TRBV15	TRBJ2-1	TRBD1	NA	TGTGCCACCAGCAGAGAGGGACAGGGTATGAATGAGCAGTTCTTC	CATSREGQGMNEQFF
TRBV28	TRBJ1-2	NA	NA	TGTGCCAGCAGCATGGACGTCCGCGGCTACACCTTC	CASSMDVRGYTF
TRBV9	TRBJ2-1	NA	NA	TGTGCCAGCAGCTCATCCAGGATCTACAATGAGCAGTTCTTC	CASSSSRIYNEQFF
TRBV5-1	TRBJ2-3	NA	NA	TGCGCCAGCAGCTTGGTTGCGGAATCAGATACGCAGTATTTT	CASSLVAESDTQYF
TRBV29-1	TRBJ1-2	TRBD1	NA	TGCAGCATTGGACAGGGGGACTATGGCTACACCTTC	CSIGQGDYGYTF
TRBV30	TRBJ1-2	NA	NA	TGTGCCTGGAGGGTCTCCTATGGCTACACCTTC	CAWRVSYGYTF
TRBV5-1	TRBJ2-3	NA	NA	TGCGCCAGCAGCCAGATAGGCCTCGGCACAGATACGCAGTATTTT	CASSQIGLGTDTQYF
TRBV19	TRBJ1-6	TRBD1	NA	TGTGCCTCAAGGGGGCAGGCCGGTGGGCTTAATTCACCCCTCCACTTT	CASRGQAGGLNSPLHF
TRBV9	TRBJ2-6	TRBD1	NA	TGTGCCAGCAGCGTAGCGGAGGACAGGGGCATCTCTGGGGCCAACGTCCTGACTTTC	CASSVAEDRGISGANVLTF
TRBV7-3	TRBJ2-1	NA	NA	TGTGCCAGCAGCGCCGGGCGGTCCGGACATTTCTACAATGAGCAGTTCTTC	CASSAGRSGHFYNEQFF
TRBV4-1	TRBJ2-5	NA	NA	TGCGCCAGCAGCCAAAAACACGGACAGCAGAAGTACTTC	CASSQKHGQQKYF
TRBV2	TRBJ1-5	NA	NA	TGTGCCAGCACCATCAGGGAAACCCAGCCCCAGCATTTT	CASTIRETQPQHF
TRBV28	TRBJ2-5	NA	once	TGTGCCAGCGCGCAAAGGACACAAGAGACCCAGTACTTC	CASAQRTQETQYF
TRBV28	TRBJ1-4	TRBD1	NA	TGTGCCAGCAGTTTAATGGGACAGCATAATGAAAAACTGTTTTTT	CASSLMGQHNEKLFF
TRBV23-1	TRBJ1-5	NA	NA	TGCGCCAGCAGTCTTCTCCACTATACTGCGGGGAGCAATCAGCCCCAGCATTTT	CASSLLHYTAGSNQPQHF
TRBV4-3	TRBJ2-2	TRBD2	NA	TGCGCCAGCAGCCAAGACGGGGGGGTCGGGGAGCTGTTTTTT	CASSQDGGVGELFF
TRBV5-4	TRBJ1-1	NA	NA	TGTGCCAGCCAAAATTCGATGAACACTGAAGCTTTCTTT	CASQNSMNTEAFF
TRBV5-6	TRBJ1-6	TRBD1	NA	TGTGCCAGCAGTCCGGGACAGCTCAATTCACCCCTCCACTTT	CASSPGQLNSPLHF
TRBV7-9	TRBJ2-2	TRBD1	NA	TGTGCCAGCAGCTTAAGACAGGGGGACACCGGGGAGCTGTTTTTT	CASSLRQGDTGELFF
TRBV9	TRBJ2-5	TRBD2	NA	TGTGCCAGCAGCGTCAGTCTAGGCGGACTAGCGGGGCGTAGGGAGACCCAGTACTTC	CASSVSLGGLAGRRETQYF
TRBV6-1	TRBJ2-3	NA	NA	TGTGCCAGCAGTGATGGAGGGGGGGCAGATACGCAGTATTTT	CASSDGGGADTQYF
TRBV29-1	TRBJ2-5	NA	NA	TGCAGCGTTGTCTTATTAGAGACCCAGTACTTC	CSVVLLETQYF
TRBV19	TRBJ1-5	NA	NA	TGTGCCACCTCGGAAAGTGTTCATAGCAATCAGCCCCAGCATTTT	CATSESVHSNQPQHF
TRBV5-1	TRBJ2-7	NA	NA	TGCGCCAGCAGCTTGTTTGGCCAGAACTACGAGCAGTACTTC	CASSLFGQNYEQYF
TRBV5-1	TRBJ2-7	TRBD2	NA	TGCGCCAGCAGCTCGCTCCTAGCGGGCTCCTACGAGCAGTACTTC	CASSSLLAGSYEQYF
TRBV20-1	TRBJ1-2	TRBD1	NA	TGCAGTGCTACAACAGGGGGCGGCTACACCTTC	CSATTGGGYTF
TRBV5-1	TRBJ2-3	TRBD2	NA	TGCGCCAGCAGCTTGGAAGCGGGGGGACTACCTAGCACAGATACGCAGTATTTT	CASSLEAGGLPSTDTQYF
TRBV2	TRBJ1-2	TRBD1	NA	TGTGCCAGCAGTGCCGGGACAGGGAACTATGGCTACACCTTC	CASSAGTGNYGYTF
TRBV12-5	TRBJ2-6	NA	NA	TGTGCTAGTGGTCTCGGTACCTCTGGGGCCAACGTCCTGACTTTC	CASGLGTSGANVLTF
TRBV5-1	TRBJ2-5	NA	NA	TGCGCCAGCAGCTTAACCGACAGACCCCCTCAAGAGACCCAGTACTTC	CASSLTDRPPQETQYF
TRBV9	TRBJ2-3	NA	NA	TGTGCCAGCAGCGTAGACGTGGGTCTAGCAGATACGCAGTATTTT	CASSVDVGLADTQYF
TRBV10-3	TRBJ2-7	TRBD1	NA	TGTGCCACCACGACAGGGGACCACGAGCAGTACTTC	CATTTGDHEQYF
TRBV5-1	TRBJ2-3	TRBD2	NA	TGCGCCAGCAGCCCTCAAATGCGGACTAGCGGGGGCCCAGATACGCAGTATTTT	CASSPQMRTSGGPDTQYF
TRBV10-3	TRBJ1-2	NA	few	TGTGCCATCAGTGATAAGGGGGTCTTATATGGCTACACCTTC	CAISDKGVLYGYTF
TRBV5-1	TRBJ2-3	TRBD2	NA	TGCGCCAGCAGCTTCGTGGCGGGGGGTAACACAGATACGCAGTATTTT	CASSFVAGGNTDTQYF
TRBV7-9	TRBJ1-2	TRBD1	NA	TGTGCCAGCAGCAGTAGGACAGGGGAATATGGCTACACCTTC	CASSSRTGEYGYTF
TRBV7-2	TRBJ2-5	TRBD1	NA	TGTGCCAGCAGCCGGACAGGGGACAAGGAGACCCAGTACTTC	CASSRTGDKETQYF